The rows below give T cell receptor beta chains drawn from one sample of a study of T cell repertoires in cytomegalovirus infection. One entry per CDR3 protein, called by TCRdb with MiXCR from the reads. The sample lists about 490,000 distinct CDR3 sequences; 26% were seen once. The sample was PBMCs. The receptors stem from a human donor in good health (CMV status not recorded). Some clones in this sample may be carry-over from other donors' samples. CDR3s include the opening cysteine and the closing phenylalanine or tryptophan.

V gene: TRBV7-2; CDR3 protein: CASSVGGSSVEQQFF
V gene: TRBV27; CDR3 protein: CASSFGRGISYEQYF
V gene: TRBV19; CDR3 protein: CASSIVGDSGNTIYF
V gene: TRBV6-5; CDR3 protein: CASSYSTAETLPSYF
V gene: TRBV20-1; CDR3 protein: CSAMVRVNTEAFF
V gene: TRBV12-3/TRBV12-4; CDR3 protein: CASSFIPAGGIHF
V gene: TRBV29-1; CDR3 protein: CSVRDGYEQYF
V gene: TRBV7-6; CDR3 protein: CASSLGGSNTQYF
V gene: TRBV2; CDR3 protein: CASSERGGENTEAFF
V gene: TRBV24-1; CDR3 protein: CATAHTDTQYF
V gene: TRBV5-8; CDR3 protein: CASSLAVRNTGELFF
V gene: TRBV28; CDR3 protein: CASSPATSSYYEQYF
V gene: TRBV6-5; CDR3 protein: CASSTGGGGPHQPQHF
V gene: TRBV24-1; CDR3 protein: CATSDFQRQETQYF
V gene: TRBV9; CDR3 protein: CASSGSGLAEYGWRETQYF
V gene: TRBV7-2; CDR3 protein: CASSGTPYGYTF
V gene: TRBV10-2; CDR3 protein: CASLSGMNTEAFF
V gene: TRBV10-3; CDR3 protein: CAISASGQETQYF
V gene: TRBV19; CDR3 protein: CASSIAGTYNEQFF
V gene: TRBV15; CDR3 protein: CATSPIMNTEAFF
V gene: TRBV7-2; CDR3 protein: CASSLLAGGQTSQYF
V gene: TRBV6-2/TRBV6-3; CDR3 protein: CASSPTRGRTGELFF
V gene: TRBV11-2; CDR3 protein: CASSLLATSGRDTQYF
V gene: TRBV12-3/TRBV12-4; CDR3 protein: CASKLGQADYGYTF
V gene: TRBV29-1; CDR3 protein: CSVELQGDSYEQYF
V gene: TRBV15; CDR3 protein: CATSRATFNQPQHF
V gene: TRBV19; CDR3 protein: CASSIDRSGTASSGANVLTF
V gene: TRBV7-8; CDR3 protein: CASSYAGVHYNEQFF
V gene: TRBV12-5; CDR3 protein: CASGPSTWFRHNEQFF
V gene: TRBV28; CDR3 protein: CASSFAFGQRDSYKQYF
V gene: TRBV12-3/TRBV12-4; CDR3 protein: CASSLAGRRTDTQYF
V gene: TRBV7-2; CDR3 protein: CASSLNVRDTQYF
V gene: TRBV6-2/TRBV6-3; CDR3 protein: CASTLAGAHETQYF
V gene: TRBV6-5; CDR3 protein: CASSYQRGGQPQHF
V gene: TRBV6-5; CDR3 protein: CASSPQGLAGGDTDTQYF
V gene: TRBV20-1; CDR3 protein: CSAIRSNTGELFF
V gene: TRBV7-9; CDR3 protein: CASSSSSDTQYF
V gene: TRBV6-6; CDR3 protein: CASSGTGYEKLFF
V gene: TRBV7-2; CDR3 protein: CASSLSDSYEQYF
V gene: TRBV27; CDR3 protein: CASSSAASPEAFF
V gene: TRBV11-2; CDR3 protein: CASSAGTHSDTQYF
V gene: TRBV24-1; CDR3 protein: CATSLRGRETQYF
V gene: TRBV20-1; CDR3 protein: CSATMTGAGANVLTF
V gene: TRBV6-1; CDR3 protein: CASSESSGRPHYEQYF
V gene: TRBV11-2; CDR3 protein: CASSFPGGRTEAFF
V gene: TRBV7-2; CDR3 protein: CASSLVWTGNDEQYF
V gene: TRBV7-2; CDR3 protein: CASSFESWASGRNPKNIQYF
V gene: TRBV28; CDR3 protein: CASRGTGNVVETQYF
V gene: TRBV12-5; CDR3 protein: CASGLGATPAAFF
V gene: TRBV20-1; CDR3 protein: CSASEKVRTWNTEAFF
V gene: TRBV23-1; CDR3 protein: CASSPPPGLVAQQETQYF
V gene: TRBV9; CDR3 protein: CASSAPGLTNTEAFF
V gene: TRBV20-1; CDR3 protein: CSAFAGTGGIEQFF
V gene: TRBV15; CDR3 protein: CATSRAGGAGEQYF
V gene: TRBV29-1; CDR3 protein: CSGAGTVLTDTQYF